Listed below are T cell receptor beta chains from one sample, sequenced in a study of blood T cells in healthy people across ages. TCRdb reprocessed the 5' RACE reads with MiXCR, giving one entry per CDR3 protein. The sample has around 870,000 distinct CDR3 sequences, 29% seen once. The material sequenced was blood. These TCRs come from a woman of 80 years or more in good health. Each CDR3 is given with its conserved first and last residue. D genes are given only for firm matches. The listing skips clone size in some rows; elsewhere it reads once, few, many or a size class.

D gene	clone size	V gene	J gene	CDR3 DNA	CDR3 protein
TRBD2	.	TRBV5-1	TRBJ2-5	TGCGCCAGCAGCCCGGGGGGGTTTGAATGGGAGACCCAGTACTTC	CASSPGGFEWETQYF
.	.	TRBV28	TRBJ1-6	TGTGCCAGTATCACAGCGTCCAATGGGTCACCCCTCCACTTT	CASITASNGSPLHF
.	.	TRBV5-6	TRBJ1-2	TGTGCCAGCAGCTCTACGGACCCCAGTCGGAATGGCTACACCTTC	CASSSTDPSRNGYTF
.	.	TRBV20-1	TRBJ2-5	TGCAGTGCTAGACCCCCTCGGGGGCAGAAAGAGACCCAGTACTTC	CSARPPRGQKETQYF
.	.	TRBV29-1	TRBJ2-3	TGCAGCGTTTCCCCCTGGCGGGGAATAGATACGCAGTATTTT	CSVSPWRGIDTQYF
TRBD1	.	TRBV5-1	TRBJ2-7	TGCGCCAGCAGCTTGGTACAGGGGCGATCCTACGAGCAGTACTTC	CASSLVQGRSYEQYF
TRBD1	few	TRBV11-2	TRBJ1-2	TGTGCCAGCAGCCGCCCTAGGGGAGGGGGCGACGCCACCTTC	CASSRPRGGGDATF
TRBD2	many	TRBV20-1	TRBJ2-5	TGCAGTGCTTTCGTGGGGGGGGGAAAAGAGACCCAGTACTTC	CSAFVGGGKETQYF
.	many	TRBV12-3/TRBV12-4	TRBJ2-5	TGTGCCAGCAGTTTAGGGTCCGGGACCAGGGAGACCCAGTACTTC	CASSLGSGTRETQYF
.	few	TRBV21-1	TRBJ2-3	TGTGCCAGCAGCAGGCTACAGGGGGCTCTTCGGGATACGCAGTATTTT	CASSRLQGALRDTQYF
.	many	TRBV15	TRBJ2-1	TGTGCCACCAGCAGGGTCGCGGGCTCCTACAATGAGCAGTTCTTC	CATSRVAGSYNEQFF
.	.	TRBV7-2	TRBJ2-7	TGTGCCAGCAGCCGTGACGCAGGGGAAGAAACGGACTTC	CASSRDAGEETDF
.	.	TRBV20-1	TRBJ1-3	TGCAGTGTCGCGGGAGGGTTGGACACCATATATTTT	CSVAGGLDTIYF
.	many	TRBV12-3/TRBV12-4	TRBJ2-3	TGTGCCAGCATTCCCAGACCTCCTGGTCCAGATACGCAGTATTTT	CASIPRPPGPDTQYF
.	few	TRBV7-2	TRBJ1-4	TGTGCCAGCAGCTGGGGACCGACTAATGAAAAACTGTTTTTT	CASSWGPTNEKLFF
TRBD2	once	TRBV5-1	TRBJ2-2	TGCGCCAGCAGCTCCCAGACTAGCGGGGGGGCCAGCGGGGAGCTGTTTTTT	CASSSQTSGGASGELFF
.	many	TRBV10-3	TRBJ2-1	TGTGCCATCAGTGACCAGGGCTTGCGGGACAATGAGCAGTTCTTC	CAISDQGLRDNEQFF
TRBD1	.	TRBV4-1	TRBJ1-5	TGCGCCAGCAGCCCTTCGACAGGGGGCAGCAATCAGCCCCAGCATTTT	CASSPSTGGSNQPQHF
.	.	TRBV6-5	TRBJ1-4	TGTGCCAGCAGGCGTGGCAGGGGAGATGAAAAACTGTTTTTT	CASRRGRGDEKLFF
TRBD1	.	TRBV20-1	TRBJ1-1	TGCAGTGCTCCCAAGACAGGGGGCGGAACAATGATCATGAACACTGAAGCTTTCTTT	CSAPKTGGGTMIMNTEAFF
.	many	TRBV29-1	TRBJ2-3	TGCAGCGTGGGCGCGGGGGCAGTTACAGATACGCAGTATTTT	CSVGAGAVTDTQYF
.	.	TRBV28	TRBJ2-6	TGTGCCAGCCAGCCGGGGCCTGGGGCCAACGTCCTGACTTTC	CASQPGPGANVLTF
TRBD2	many	TRBV20-1	TRBJ2-1	TGCAGTGCTAGCCCTGGGACTAGCGGGGTCAATGAGCAGTTCTTC	CSASPGTSGVNEQFF
.	many	TRBV7-9	TRBJ2-6	TGTGCCAGCAGCTTGGGTTGGGCCAACGTCCTGACTTTC	CASSLGWANVLTF
.	few	TRBV4-1	TRBJ1-5	TGCGCCAGCAGCCAATTCTCCGGCAATCAGCCCCAGCATTTT	CASSQFSGNQPQHF
.	few	TRBV10-3	TRBJ2-1	TGTGCCATCAGTGAGTCCTCCAGGGCCAATGAGCAGTTCTTC	CAISESSRANEQFF
TRBD2	.	TRBV28	TRBJ2-4	TGTGCCAGCAGCAGACCCAGCGGGACTCAAGAGACCCAGCACTTC	CASSRPSGTQETQHF
TRBD2	many	TRBV20-1	TRBJ2-5	TGCAGTGCTAGAGATTTCGAGTACCCGGGAGGAGAGACCCAGTACTTC	CSARDFEYPGGETQYF
TRBD1	many	TRBV7-9	TRBJ1-2	TGTGCCAGCAGCTTCACACAACGACAGGGGGATGGCTACACCTTC	CASSFTQRQGDGYTF
.	many	TRBV29-1	TRBJ2-7	TGCAGCGCAGTTTGGGCTACCGAGCAGTACTTC	CSAVWATEQYF
TRBD1	.	TRBV11-2	TRBJ1-4	TGTACCAGCAGCTTAGCCCGGACAGGAAGGGGTGAAAAACTGTTTTTT	CTSSLARTGRGEKLFF
TRBD1	.	TRBV7-2	TRBJ2-1	TGTGCCAGCAGCCCCTGGGACAGTGACCCTGACAATGAGCAGTTCTTC	CASSPWDSDPDNEQFF
TRBD1	many	TRBV20-1	TRBJ1-2	TGCAGTGCTAGAGATCCCGCAGGGACAGTAGGCGGCTACACCTTC	CSARDPAGTVGGYTF
.	.	TRBV7-9	TRBJ1-5	TGTTCCAGCAGCACTGGGAGTTATCAGCCCCAGCATTTT	CSSSTGSYQPQHF
TRBD2	.	TRBV7-2	TRBJ2-2	TGTGCCAGCAGGACGACTAGCGGGGGGGCCTATCGGGAGCTGTTTTTT	CASRTTSGGAYRELFF
TRBD1	many	TRBV20-1	TRBJ1-2	TGCAGTGCTCAACCGGGACAGGGAGTTGGTGGCTACACCTTC	CSAQPGQGVGGYTF
.	.	TRBV5-1	TRBJ2-7	TGCGCCAGCAGCTTAAGGCCCCAAGAGATCCAGTACTTC	CASSLRPQEIQYF
.	many	TRBV25-1	TRBJ2-3	TGTGCCACCCGAGACGGGGGTCGCACAGATACGCAGTATTTT	CATRDGGRTDTQYF
TRBD1	many	TRBV28	TRBJ2-5	TGTGCCAGCAGTCCCGGGACAGGGTTTTATGGGGAGACCCAGTACTTC	CASSPGTGFYGETQYF
.	many	TRBV6-2/TRBV6-3	TRBJ2-1	TGTGCCAGCACCTCTGGTGGGCAGATCTACAATGAGCAGTTCTTC	CASTSGGQIYNEQFF
.	.	TRBV20-1	TRBJ1-2	TGCAGTACCCAGAGTAACTATGGCTACACCTTC	CSTQSNYGYTF
.	few	TRBV20-1	TRBJ1-2	TGCAGTGCCACAAGGCCCAACAGGGACTATGGCTACACCTTC	CSATRPNRDYGYTF
.	many	TRBV20-1	TRBJ2-4	TGCAGTGCTAGCAGGAGACAAAACATTCAGTACTTC	CSASRRQNIQYF